These 8 T cell receptor beta chains came from one sample sequenced in a study of blood T cell repertoires in COVID-19. Assay: immunoSEQ multiplex PCR; the TCRdb copy retains only in-frame clones and omits some. This sample has about 52,000 clones, with more than 75% found just once. The sample was peripheral blood. All receptors come from a man between 70 and 80 years old with acute or convalescent COVID-19.

The chain couples TRBV7-2 to TRBJ1-1; perhaps TRBD1 as D (5 bases). The CDR3 extends over 15 amino acids. The germline V gene encodes CDR1 SGHTA and CDR2 FQGNSA. Trimming took 7 bases from V and 1 from J, leaving 16 bases between them. Here the CDR3 reads CASTPPGGANTEAFF. In DNA form, the CDR3 reads TGTGCCAGCACCCCACCCGGCGGGGCGAACACTGAAGCTTTCTTT.

The CDR3 nucleotides are TGCAGCGTTCCCGAAACAGGGTTGGGTGGCTACACCTTC. This encodes CSVPETGLGGYTF. The genes are TRBV29-1 and TRBJ1-2, with D perhaps matching TRBD1 (6 bases). CDR3 size: 13 residues. Trimming cost V 5 bases and J 7 bases, with 17 bases left between them. CDR1 SQVTM and CDR2 ANQGSEA come from the germline V gene.

CDR3 amino acids: CASSTGVSYEQYF. Written as DNA, the CDR3 is TGTGCCAGCAGTACGGGGGTCTCCTACGAGCAGTACTTC. V is TRBV28 and J is TRBJ2-7, with D maybe TRBD2 (6 bases). Trimming removed 5 bases at V and 0 bases at J, with 8 bases between. CDR1 and CDR2 (germline): MDHEN, SYDVKM. The CDR3 loop spans 13 amino acids.

The rearrangement links TRBV2 to TRBJ1-4; perhaps TRBD1 as D (5 bases). This CDR3 contains 15 residues. V lost 6 bases to trimming and J lost 16 bases, with 27 bases between them. The V gene's germline CDR1 is SNHLY and CDR2 FYNNEI. CDR3 region: CASRPLGPWSVNSFF. CDR3 DNA: TGTGCCAGCAGACCCCTGGGGCCCTGGTCTGTTAATTCGTTTTTT.

The chain links TRBV19 to TRBJ1-3; D might be TRBD1 (6 bases). This CDR3 is 12 amino acids long. Germline V gene sequence: CDR1 LNHDA, CDR2 SQIVND (reference sequence). With 6 bases removed from V and 8 bases from J, the gap between germline ends came to 11 bases. The CDR3 DNA reads TGTGCCAGTAGCCCACAGGGTTACACCATATATTTT. Translated: CASSPQGYTIYF.

This rearrangement joins TRBV5-5 to TRBJ2-7; TRBD1 matches 7 bases. Germline trimming cut 5 bases from V and 0 bases from J; bases unmatched to any gene: 8. The CDR3 has 15 amino acids. Germline CDR1 SGHKS, CDR2 YYEKEE (reference sequence). CDR3 nucleotides: TGTGCCAGCAGAGAAAGGGACAGCTACTCCTACGAGCAGTACTTC. Amino acids: CASRERDSYSYEQYF.

On this clone itself: Other DNA variants within this sample encode the same CDR3. The chain links TRBV5-1 to TRBJ1-1; 8 bases match TRBD1. The V gene's germline CDR1 is SGHRS and CDR2 YFSETQ. With 5 bases clipped from V and 1 base from J, the junction kept 1 base outside the gene matches. The CDR3 contains 13 residues. DNA of the CDR3: TGCGCCAGCAGTCAGGGGGCGAACACTGAAGCTTTCTTT. It translates to CASSQGANTEAFF. Full variable domain (missing parts from reference TRBV5-1 and TRBJ1-1): KAGVTQTPRYLIKTRGQQVTLSCSPISGHRSVSWYQQTPGQGLQFLFEYFSETQRNKGNFPGRFSGRQFSNSRSEMNVSTLELGDSALYLCASSQGANTEAFFGQGTRLTVV.

The V call is TRBV6-2 or TRBV6-3, the J call TRBJ1-5; D is possibly TRBD1 (6 bases). From germline, CDR1 is MNHEY and CDR2 SVGEGT. The CDR3 is made up of 17 amino acids. V shed 5 bases and J shed 1 base, with 18 bases lying between them. The CDR3 region has the DNA TGTGCCAGCAGTCACCTAAGGACAGCTGCGAGCAATCAGCCCCAGCATTTT. It yields the protein CASSHLRTAASNQPQHF.